This paragraph covers one T cell receptor beta chain sequence. Its antigen is undetermined. This entry is derived from a study of cytomegalovirus exposure and HLA in healthy donors. J was trimmed by 7 bases and V by 0 bases; bases with no gene match: 7. From germline, CDR1 is SGDLS and CDR2 YYNGEE. The CDR3 is made up of 15 amino acids. A multiplex PCR was run with 60 Vbeta primers and 13 Jbeta primers. Profiled with immunoSEQ multiplex PCR; TCRdb holds only in-frame clones, not every one. The sample includes roughly 100,000 clones, around 77% seen only once; the top ten take roughly 4%. Study-level findings and limits: While the bulk of TCR sequences proved rare, some public TCRs turned up in many donors. Sequencing likely generated an artifact that appeared as a cluster of highly shared sequence variants. Researchers had no immune exposure information except CMV serostatus available.

Sample: PBMCs. The receptor was isolated from a man in his forties or fifties in good health and CMV-seropositive. The chain employs TRBV9 and TRBJ2-4; the match to TRBD2 covers 7 bases. The CDR3, as DNA: TGTGCCAGCAGCGTAGAGGGAGGGCCAGCGAACATTCAGTACTTC. This codes for CASSVEGGPANIQYF.